The next 9 T cell receptor beta chains were all read from a single sample in a study of blood T cells in healthy people across ages. Primers used in a second PCR of roughly 6 to 12 cycles were a sample-barcoded 5' primer and a J-beta primer mix. TCRdb redid the calling of the 5' RACE reads with MiXCR, one entry per CDR3 protein. This sample has about 760,000 distinct CDR3 sequences; 20% to 25% occur once, and the top ten carry 9.4%. These same records also appear under a second study, on T cells of mothers and their children.

Sequencing was done on a sample of blood. These receptors were taken from a boy between 10 and 17 years old in good health.

This clonotype was seen a few times. The chain combines TRBV19 with TRBJ2-7; TRBD1 or TRBD2 may be the D gene (5 bases each). Trimming removed 10 bases from V and 3 bases from J, with 19 bases in between. Per the germline V gene, CDR1 is LNHDA and CDR2 is SQIVND (reference sequence). There are 14 residues in the CDR3. CDR3 sequence (DNA): TGTGCCACCGGTCACGGGACCGTCGGCTACGAGCAGTACTTC. Translation gives CATGHGTVGYEQYF.

This clonotype was counted only a few times. The rearrangement links TRBV29-1 to TRBJ1-2, with D tentatively TRBD1 (6 bases). Germline V gene sequence: CDR1 SQVTM, CDR2 ANQGSEA. The germline V and J ends were trimmed by 4 bases and 7 bases, with 13 bases remaining between them. There are 12 residues in the CDR3. The CDR3 protein is CSVVSGAPGYTF. The CDR3 DNA follows: TGCAGCGTTGTATCGGGGGCGCCTGGCTACACCTTC.

This clonotype appeared once. The chain combines TRBV12-3 or TRBV12-4 with TRBJ2-3; D remains ambiguous. The ends were cut back, 6 bases at V and 3 bases at J, with 16 bases in the middle. This CDR3 is built from 15 residues. CDR3 residues: CASSSNLVATDTQYF. The DNA of the CDR3 is TGTGCCAGCAGCTCCAACCTGGTAGCAACAGATACGCAGTATTTT.

The J gene is TRBJ2-2, the V gene TRBV5-1, with D perhaps matching TRBD1 (5 bases). This CDR3 is 15 amino acids long. Germline V lookup: CDR1 SGHRS, CDR2 YFSETQ. Deletions cut 3 bases from V and 4 bases from J, with 13 bases between. Written as DNA, the CDR3 is TGCGCCAGCAGCTCAGGGATGGCAGGCACCGGGGAGCTGTTTTTT. Its translation: CASSSGMAGTGELFF.

The V call is TRBV7-9, the J call TRBJ2-5; 8 bases align to TRBD2. From germline, CDR1 is SEHNR and CDR2 FQNEAQ (reference sequence). This CDR3 comprises 15 residues. The J segment lost 5 bases and the V segment lost 2 bases, leaving 7 bases of the junction unmatched. The CDR3 DNA follows: TGTGCCAGCAGCTTATTTGCGGGAGGCTTGGAGACCCAGTACTTC. Residues: CASSLFAGGLETQYF.

The table lists this clonotype with a few counts. The V gene is TRBV3-1, the J gene TRBJ2-5; D not certain. V was cut by 5 bases and J by 4 bases, with 11 bases left in between. The CDR3 runs to 13 residues. Germline V gene data show CDR1 as LGHDT and CDR2 as YNNKEL (reference sequence). DNA for the CDR3: TGTGCCAGCAGCTACACAGATCTAGAGACCCAGTACTTC. Translating it yields CASSYTDLETQYF.

The rearrangement uses TRBV20-1 and TRBJ2-7; D is possibly TRBD2 (7 bases). The CDR3 length is 16 residues. CDR1 and CDR2 from the germline V gene are DFQATT and SNEGSKA (reference sequence). Between the trimmed V and J ends, which lost 3 bases and 3 bases, there was a span of 21 bases. DNA for the CDR3: TGCAGTGCTAGTCCACCAATGGGGGGGCCTAACTACGAGCAGTACTTC. Translated, it gives CSASPPMGGPNYEQYF.

This clonotype appeared a few times. The genes are TRBV5-6 and TRBJ2-7; perhaps TRBD1 as D (5 bases). V shed 4 bases and J shed 3 bases, with 11 bases lying between them. Germline CDR1 reads SGHDT; CDR2 reads YYEEEE. The CDR3 contains 13 residues. Here the CDR3 reads CASSDSVLYEQYF. The CDR3, as DNA: TGTGCCAGCAGCGACAGTGTTCTCTACGAGCAGTACTTC.

The chain employs TRBV19 and TRBJ2-1; either TRBD1 or TRBD2 may supply D (5 bases each). CDR1 is LNHDA, CDR2 SQIVND, per germline (reference sequence). The CDR3 has 17 amino acids. V was shortened by 4 bases and J by 8 bases, with 24 bases between the two germline ends. The CDR3 nucleotides are TGTGCCAGTAGTACTCCTCTATGGGGGTTAGGGTACTATGAGCAGTTCTTC. It yields the protein CASSTPLWGLGYYEQFF.